Listed below are T cell receptor beta chains from one sample, sequenced in a study of blood T cells in healthy people across ages. A single record per CDR3 protein comes from TCRdb applying MiXCR to the 5' RACE reads. The sample carries 1.5 million to 2 million distinct CDR3 sequences, just under 50% recorded once. The sample comprised blood. These receptor sequences come from a woman between 40 and 55 years old in good health. Both conserved end residues are part of each CDR3. A D gene is named only where the DNA matches it firmly. The listing skips clone size in some rows; elsewhere it reads once, few, many or a size class.

d_gene: NA; j_gene: TRBJ2-3; abundance: NA; v_gene: TRBV6-2/TRBV6-3; CDR3nt: TGTGCCAGCAGGGCGACTACCACAGATACGCAGTATTTT; CDR3aa: CASRATTTDTQYF
d_gene: TRBD1; j_gene: TRBJ2-1; abundance: NA; v_gene: TRBV24-1; CDR3nt: TGTGCCACCAGTGCCCTAGGGACAGGAATCAACAATGAGCAGTTCTTC; CDR3aa: CATSALGTGINNEQFF
d_gene: TRBD2; j_gene: TRBJ2-1; abundance: NA; v_gene: TRBV5-1; CDR3nt: TGCGCCAGCAGCTTCGGGGGGACTACCTACAATGAGCAGTTCTTC; CDR3aa: CASSFGGTTYNEQFF
d_gene: TRBD2; j_gene: TRBJ2-3; abundance: NA; v_gene: TRBV5-6; CDR3nt: TGTGCCAGCAGCCAACTAGCGGACCCACCTCGAGATACGCAGTATTTT; CDR3aa: CASSQLADPPRDTQYF
d_gene: TRBD2; j_gene: TRBJ2-5; abundance: many; v_gene: TRBV5-1; CDR3nt: TGTGCCAGCAGCTTGGACGGGGGGAGGCAAGAGACCCAGTACTTC; CDR3aa: CASSLDGGRQETQYF
d_gene: NA; j_gene: TRBJ2-3; abundance: NA; v_gene: TRBV12-3/TRBV12-4; CDR3nt: TGTGCCAGCAGTTTAAACAGGAAAGATACGCAGTATTTT; CDR3aa: CASSLNRKDTQYF
d_gene: NA; j_gene: TRBJ2-7; abundance: NA; v_gene: TRBV6-2/TRBV6-3; CDR3nt: TGTGCCAGCAGTTTCCCGGGACTCCAGGTCGAGCAGTACTTC; CDR3aa: CASSFPGLQVEQYF
d_gene: NA; j_gene: TRBJ2-5; abundance: few; v_gene: TRBV20-1; CDR3nt: TGCAGTGCTTCTCCCTTCGAAGGGACAAGACAAGAGACCCAGTACTTC; CDR3aa: CSASPFEGTRQETQYF
d_gene: NA; j_gene: TRBJ2-5; abundance: few; v_gene: TRBV12-3/TRBV12-4; CDR3nt: TGTGCCAGCAGTTTGGGCGGCACCCTAGAGACCCAGTACTTC; CDR3aa: CASSLGGTLETQYF
d_gene: NA; j_gene: TRBJ2-7; abundance: NA; v_gene: TRBV7-9; CDR3nt: TGTGCCAGCAGCTTAGGTCCCGATAACTCCTACGAGCAGTACTTC; CDR3aa: CASSLGPDNSYEQYF
d_gene: NA; j_gene: TRBJ1-6; abundance: NA; v_gene: TRBV20-1; CDR3nt: TGCAGTGCCGACAGGACACCCAATAATTCACCCCTCCACTTT; CDR3aa: CSADRTPNNSPLHF
d_gene: TRBD1; j_gene: TRBJ2-7; abundance: few; v_gene: TRBV12-3/TRBV12-4; CDR3nt: TGTGCCAGCAGCCGACAGGGTTCGGGCTACGAGCAGTACTTC; CDR3aa: CASSRQGSGYEQYF
d_gene: TRBD1; j_gene: TRBJ2-3; abundance: few; v_gene: TRBV10-3; CDR3nt: TGTGCCATCAGTGAACCGGGACAGGGAGGGACAGATACGCAGTATTTT; CDR3aa: CAISEPGQGGTDTQYF
d_gene: TRBD2; j_gene: TRBJ2-1; abundance: NA; v_gene: TRBV10-3; CDR3nt: TGTGCCATCAGTGAGCCCCTAGCGGGGGTGTACAATGAGCAGTTCTTC; CDR3aa: CAISEPLAGVYNEQFF
d_gene: NA; j_gene: TRBJ1-5; abundance: few; v_gene: TRBV7-2; CDR3nt: TGTGCCAGCAGCTCGGACAGCCGTGGGCAGCCCCAGCATTTT; CDR3aa: CASSSDSRGQPQHF
d_gene: NA; j_gene: TRBJ2-3; abundance: NA; v_gene: TRBV19; CDR3nt: TGTGCCAGTAGTATCCCACAGGGCGGTACGCAGTATTTT; CDR3aa: CASSIPQGGTQYF
d_gene: NA; j_gene: TRBJ1-6; abundance: NA; v_gene: TRBV10-3; CDR3nt: TGTGCCATCAGTGACCCTCGGGGTGGTTCACCCCTCCACTTT; CDR3aa: CAISDPRGGSPLHF
d_gene: NA; j_gene: TRBJ2-7; abundance: NA; v_gene: TRBV12-5; CDR3nt: TGTGCTAGTGGTAGGGGCTTGGGCTACGAGCAGTACTTC; CDR3aa: CASGRGLGYEQYF
d_gene: NA; j_gene: TRBJ2-5; abundance: NA; v_gene: TRBV20-1; CDR3nt: TGCAGTGCAAGAGTTAGGGGGGGCTCGGAGACCCAGTACTTC; CDR3aa: CSARVRGGSETQYF
d_gene: NA; j_gene: TRBJ2-5; abundance: NA; v_gene: TRBV6-1; CDR3nt: TGTGCCAGCAGTAACCATAAACAAGAGACCCAGTACTTC; CDR3aa: CASSNHKQETQYF
d_gene: NA; j_gene: TRBJ2-3; abundance: few; v_gene: TRBV13; CDR3nt: TGTGCCAGCAGCTCCCCGGGGGAAGGAGTTACAGATACGCAGTATTTT; CDR3aa: CASSSPGEGVTDTQYF
d_gene: TRBD2; j_gene: TRBJ2-1; abundance: NA; v_gene: TRBV9; CDR3nt: TGTGCCAGCAGCGTAGCAAGCGGGGGAGGCTATGAGCAGTTCTTC; CDR3aa: CASSVASGGGYEQFF
d_gene: NA; j_gene: TRBJ2-1; abundance: NA; v_gene: TRBV19; CDR3nt: TGTGCCAGTAGGAGGACAGACTCCCATGAGCAGTTCTTC; CDR3aa: CASRRTDSHEQFF
d_gene: NA; j_gene: TRBJ1-1; abundance: NA; v_gene: TRBV9; CDR3nt: TGTGCCAGCAGCGCTTTACAGAGGTCAAGGAACACTGAAGCTTTCTTT; CDR3aa: CASSALQRSRNTEAFF
d_gene: TRBD1; j_gene: TRBJ1-4; abundance: few; v_gene: TRBV5-1; CDR3nt: TGCGCCAGCAGTCAAGAGGCAATGGGTATGGCAGGGGGCTACGGTGAAAAACTGTTTTTT; CDR3aa: CASSQEAMGMAGGYGEKLFF
d_gene: NA; j_gene: TRBJ2-7; abundance: NA; v_gene: TRBV18; CDR3nt: TGTGCCAGCACAGGTCCTGGGCACGAGCAGTACTTC; CDR3aa: CASTGPGHEQYF
d_gene: NA; j_gene: TRBJ2-6; abundance: NA; v_gene: TRBV11-2; CDR3nt: TGTGCCAGCAGCTTAGTACTACCAGCTTCTGGGGCCAACGTCCTGACTTTC; CDR3aa: CASSLVLPASGANVLTF
d_gene: TRBD1; j_gene: TRBJ2-1; abundance: few; v_gene: TRBV6-2/TRBV6-3; CDR3nt: TGTGCCAGCAGGACGGACAGGGGGCCGATTGAGCAGTTCTTC; CDR3aa: CASRTDRGPIEQFF
d_gene: NA; j_gene: TRBJ2-3; abundance: NA; v_gene: TRBV29-1; CDR3nt: TGCAGCGTTGAAGGCCCCGCAGCCACAGATACGCAGTATTTT; CDR3aa: CSVEGPAATDTQYF
d_gene: NA; j_gene: TRBJ2-1; abundance: few; v_gene: TRBV27; CDR3nt: TGTGCCAGCCAAGGGGCGACACGTAGACCTGGGGACATCAGACGCGATGAGCAGTTCTTC; CDR3aa: CASQGATRRPGDIRRDEQFF
d_gene: NA; j_gene: TRBJ1-2; abundance: few; v_gene: TRBV20-1; CDR3nt: TGCACCTGCGGGTGGGATTATGGCTACACCTTC; CDR3aa: CTCGWDYGYTF
d_gene: TRBD2; j_gene: TRBJ2-7; abundance: NA; v_gene: TRBV11-1; CDR3nt: TGTGCCAGCAGAGCGGGACTAGCGGTTTCCTACGAGCAGTACTTC; CDR3aa: CASRAGLAVSYEQYF
d_gene: TRBD2; j_gene: TRBJ2-3; abundance: NA; v_gene: TRBV28; CDR3nt: TGTGCCAGCAGCAGAACCGGACTAGCGGACACAGATACGCAGTATTTT; CDR3aa: CASSRTGLADTDTQYF
d_gene: NA; j_gene: TRBJ1-2; abundance: NA; v_gene: TRBV20-1; CDR3nt: TGCAGTGCTACACGGAACAGGGAGAGGTATGGCTACACCTTC; CDR3aa: CSATRNRERYGYTF
d_gene: NA; j_gene: TRBJ1-2; abundance: NA; v_gene: TRBV29-1; CDR3nt: TGCAGCGCTTCGTCGGGCGTAAGCTATGGCTACACCTTC; CDR3aa: CSASSGVSYGYTF
d_gene: NA; j_gene: TRBJ2-1; abundance: NA; v_gene: TRBV20-1; CDR3nt: TGCAGTGCTAGAGATTTAGTATCTCTTCCTGAGCAGTTCTTC; CDR3aa: CSARDLVSLPEQFF
d_gene: TRBD1; j_gene: TRBJ2-1; abundance: NA; v_gene: TRBV12-3/TRBV12-4; CDR3nt: TGTGCCAGCAGTCGACCACAGGGGGCCAATGAGCAGTTCTTC; CDR3aa: CASSRPQGANEQFF
d_gene: NA; j_gene: TRBJ2-5; abundance: few; v_gene: TRBV20-1; CDR3nt: TGCAGTGCTAGGAGACAGTTGGAGACCCAGTACTTC; CDR3aa: CSARRQLETQYF
d_gene: NA; j_gene: TRBJ1-2; abundance: few; v_gene: TRBV15; CDR3nt: TGTGCCACCAGCAGAGATCGGGGGGGCGGTTATGGCTACACCTTC; CDR3aa: CATSRDRGGGYGYTF
d_gene: NA; j_gene: TRBJ2-5; abundance: NA; v_gene: TRBV5-1; CDR3nt: TGCGCCAGCAGCGGGGCCGGACGAGGGGAGCAGTACTTC; CDR3aa: CASSGAGRGEQYF
d_gene: NA; j_gene: TRBJ1-6; abundance: NA; v_gene: TRBV5-5; CDR3nt: TGTGCCAGCAGCTCCAGTCCAGGAAGGAGCCCCCGATCACCCCTCCACTTT; CDR3aa: CASSSSPGRSPRSPLHF
d_gene: TRBD2; j_gene: TRBJ2-1; abundance: NA; v_gene: TRBV7-8; CDR3nt: TGTGCCAGCAGCTCTAGCGGGGGGGCCTCCAATGAGCAGTTCTTC; CDR3aa: CASSSSGGASNEQFF
d_gene: NA; j_gene: TRBJ2-6; abundance: NA; v_gene: TRBV29-1; CDR3nt: TGCAGCGTTGAAAGGGATCTCGACTCTGGGGCCAACGTCCTGACTTTC; CDR3aa: CSVERDLDSGANVLTF
d_gene: TRBD2; j_gene: TRBJ2-3; abundance: NA; v_gene: TRBV5-5; CDR3nt: TGTGCCAGCAGCTATCGACCGGGACTAGCGGGCGATAGCTACACAGATACGCAGTATTTT; CDR3aa: CASSYRPGLAGDSYTDTQYF
d_gene: NA; j_gene: TRBJ1-6; abundance: NA; v_gene: TRBV6-2/TRBV6-3; CDR3nt: TGTGCCAGCACCAATCCCGGGGGAGGGAATTCACCCCTCCACTTT; CDR3aa: CASTNPGGGNSPLHF
d_gene: NA; j_gene: TRBJ2-3; abundance: few; v_gene: TRBV20-1; CDR3nt: TGCAGTGCTAGAGATTCGACGGGAAGCACAGATACGCAGTATTTT; CDR3aa: CSARDSTGSTDTQYF
d_gene: NA; j_gene: TRBJ1-6; abundance: NA; v_gene: TRBV10-3; CDR3nt: TGTGCCATCAGTGACTCTGGAAGACAGAATAATTCACCCCTCCACTTT; CDR3aa: CAISDSGRQNNSPLHF
d_gene: NA; j_gene: TRBJ2-3; abundance: few; v_gene: TRBV13; CDR3nt: TGTGCCAGCGGGTACGGGAATACGCAGTATTTT; CDR3aa: CASGYGNTQYF
d_gene: NA; j_gene: TRBJ2-5; abundance: NA; v_gene: TRBV6-5; CDR3nt: TGTGCCAGCAGTAGGTTAATAGGCTCCCAAGAGACCCAGTACTTC; CDR3aa: CASSRLIGSQETQYF
d_gene: NA; j_gene: TRBJ1-2; abundance: NA; v_gene: TRBV20-1; CDR3nt: TGCAGTGCTAGAGTACCCAGCGGAAACCTTGGCTACACCTTC; CDR3aa: CSARVPSGNLGYTF
d_gene: TRBD2; j_gene: TRBJ2-7; abundance: few; v_gene: TRBV6-5; CDR3nt: TGTGCCAGCAGTTACTCTTTAGCGGGAGGCGCCTACGAGCAGTACTTC; CDR3aa: CASSYSLAGGAYEQYF
d_gene: NA; j_gene: TRBJ1-4; abundance: NA; v_gene: TRBV5-1; CDR3nt: TGCGCCAGCAGCCCTGGACGGTCAACTAATGAAAAACTGTTTTTT; CDR3aa: CASSPGRSTNEKLFF
d_gene: NA; j_gene: TRBJ2-7; abundance: NA; v_gene: TRBV6-1; CDR3nt: TGTGCCAGCAGTGCCAGGGAAAGGAACGAGCGGTACTTC; CDR3aa: CASSARERNERYF
d_gene: TRBD1; j_gene: TRBJ2-1; abundance: NA; v_gene: TRBV7-2; CDR3nt: TGTGCCAGCAGGAGGACAGGGGGCATGGATGAGCAGTTCTTC; CDR3aa: CASRRTGGMDEQFF
d_gene: NA; j_gene: TRBJ2-1; abundance: few; v_gene: TRBV6-2/TRBV6-3; CDR3nt: TGTGCCAGCATGGGCGGCGGACTCTCCTACAATGAGCAGTTCTTC; CDR3aa: CASMGGGLSYNEQFF
d_gene: NA; j_gene: TRBJ2-1; abundance: few; v_gene: TRBV4-2; CDR3nt: TGTGCCAGCAGCCAATGGGGACTTTACAATGAGCAGTTCTTC; CDR3aa: CASSQWGLYNEQFF
d_gene: TRBD2; j_gene: TRBJ2-7; abundance: many; v_gene: TRBV5-1; CDR3nt: TGCGCCAGCAGCGGGACTAACGAGCAGTACTTC; CDR3aa: CASSGTNEQYF